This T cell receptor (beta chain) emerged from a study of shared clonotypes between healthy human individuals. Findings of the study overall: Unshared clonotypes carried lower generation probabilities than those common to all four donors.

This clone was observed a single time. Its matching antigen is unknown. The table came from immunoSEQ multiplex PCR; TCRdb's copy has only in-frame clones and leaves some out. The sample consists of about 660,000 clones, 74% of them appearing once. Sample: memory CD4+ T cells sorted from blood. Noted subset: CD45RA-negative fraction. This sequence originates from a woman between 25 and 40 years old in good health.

CDR3 DNA sequence: TGTGCCAGCAGCTCACAGACCGGGAACACTGAAGCTTTCTTT. This gives the protein CASSSQTGNTEAFF. The chain joins TRBV12-1 to TRBJ1-1; the table gives TRBD1 as D, unverified against the DNA. TRBV12-1 counts as a pseudogene. This CDR3 has 14 residues.